A selection of T cell receptor beta chains follows, all from one sample in a study of blood T cell repertoires in COVID-19. Data came from immunoSEQ multiplex PCR; TCRdb stores just in-frame clones and leaves some out. Of fewer than 80,000 clones in the sample, roughly 82% were seen once. Sequenced sample: peripheral blood. These receptors were collected from a human donor in a cohort sampled during active COVID-19. The CDR3 runs from the conserved cysteine through the conserved F or W. A D gene is named only where the DNA matches it firmly. Some rows have no size entry. The others give once, few or many, or a class for an expanded clone.

>TRBV6-5|TRBD1|TRBJ2-7|.
CASKQGRGTYEQYF
TGTGCCAGCAAACAGGGCAGGGGGACCTACGAGCAGTACTTC
>TRBV18|.|TRBJ2-2|once
CASSNDRVGNTGELFF
TGTGCCAGCTCAAATGACAGAGTCGGAAACACCGGGGAGCTGTTTTTT
>TRBV2|.|TRBJ1-6|.
CASSTGKAYNSPLHF
TGTGCCAGCAGTACAGGGAAAGCCTATAATTCACCCCTCCACTTT
>TRBV19|.|TRBJ1-1|.
CASSGTQNTEAFF
TGTGCCAGTAGTGGCACGCAGAACACTGAAGCTTTCTTT
>TRBV4-2|.|TRBJ2-7|few
CASSQIQGLGGGSDNEQYF
TGTGCCAGCAGCCAGATACAAGGACTAGGCGGGGGCAGTGATAACGAGCAGTACTTC
>TRBV7-9|.|TRBJ2-5|.
CASSSAGAQGTQYF
TGTGCCAGCAGCTCCGCTGGGGCCCAAGGAACCCAGTACTTC
>TRBV19|.|TRBJ1-5|once
CASSFGTGSNQPQHF
TGTGCCAGTAGTTTCGGGACTGGAAGCAATCAGCCCCAGCATTTT
>TRBV5-1|.|TRBJ2-7|.
CASSLYDRSHEQYF
TGCGCCAGCAGCTTGTACGACAGGAGCCACGAGCAGTACTTC
>TRBV4-2|.|TRBJ1-2|.
CASSQDAGSNYGYTF
TGTGCCAGCAGCCAAGACGCAGGATCTAACTATGGCTACACCTTC
>TRBV18|.|TRBJ2-5|.
CASSPETRGAQETQYF
TGTGCCAGCTCACCAGAGACTAGGGGCGCACAAGAGACCCAGTACTTC
>TRBV30|TRBD2|TRBJ2-1|.
CAWSLNGGNEQFF
TGTGCCTGGAGTCTCAACGGGGGGAATGAGCAGTTCTTC
>TRBV11-2|.|TRBJ1-1|.
CASSQNTLSEAFF
TGTGCCAGCAGCCAAAACACCCTCAGTGAAGCTTTCTTT
>TRBV7-6|TRBD1|TRBJ1-2|few
CASSPDRGRTGGYTF
TGTGCCAGCAGCCCCGACAGGGGGCGCACCGGGGGCTACACCTTC
>TRBV5-1|.|TRBJ1-2|.
CASSLEGWGQHGYTF
TGCGCCAGCAGCTTGGAGGGATGGGGGCAGCATGGCTACACCTTC
>TRBV6-5|TRBD1|TRBJ1-4|.
CASKNQGATNEKLFF
TGTGCCAGTAAAAATCAGGGGGCAACTAATGAAAAACTGTTTTTT
>TRBV19|TRBD1|TRBJ1-2|few
CASSATGTAVKGYTF
TGTGCCAGTAGTGCCACCGGGACAGCCGTAAAGGGCTACACCTTC
>TRBV10-3|.|TRBJ1-3|.
CAISGGGGRIYF
TGTGCCATCAGTGGGGGGGGAGGACGCATATATTTT
>TRBV28|.|TRBJ2-7|.
CASSLRRLEQYF
TGTGCCAGCAGTTTAAGGAGGCTCGAGCAGTACTTC
>TRBV7-2|.|TRBJ2-1|.
CASSLSPGHNEQFF
TGTGCCAGCAGCTTATCGCCAGGGCACAATGAGCAGTTCTTC
>TRBV4-2|.|TRBJ1-2|.
CASSQDGRGGGYTF
TGTGCCAGCAGCCAAGACGGAAGGGGCGGAGGCTACACCTTC
>TRBV9|TRBD1|TRBJ2-5|.
CASSAGQGQETQYF
TGTGCCAGCAGCGCGGGACAGGGACAAGAGACCCAGTACTTC
>TRBV4-2|TRBD2|TRBJ2-2|.
CASSQGGGDFTGELFF
TGTGCCAGCAGCCAGGGCGGGGGGGACTTCACCGGGGAGCTGTTTTTT
>TRBV12-3/TRBV12-4|TRBD2|TRBJ2-5|.
CASSRLAGETQYF
TGTGCCAGCAGTAGGCTAGCGGGAGAGACCCAGTACTTC
>TRBV10-2|.|TRBJ1-1|medium-sized
CASSEPLSGGTEAFF
TGCGCCAGCAGTGAGCCTCTCTCGGGCGGGACTGAAGCTTTCTTT
>TRBV7-2|.|TRBJ1-1|.
CASSSTVNTEAFF
TGTGCCAGCAGCTCGACAGTGAACACTGAAGCTTTCTTT
>TRBV6-2/TRBV6-3|TRBD1|TRBJ1-1|.
CASSYLTGVWTEAFF
TGTGCCAGCAGTTACCTGACAGGGGTGTGGACTGAAGCTTTCTTT
>TRBV30|.|TRBJ1-4|.
CAWTHNRSEKLFF
TGTGCCTGGACCCATAACAGGAGCGAAAAACTGTTTTTT
>TRBV6-6|.|TRBJ1-5|.
CASSQKQEYYSNQPQHF
TGTGCCAGCAGTCAAAAACAGGAATATTATAGCAATCAGCCCCAGCATTTT
>TRBV19|TRBD2|TRBJ2-1|.
CASSPGGAGSYNEQFF
TGTGCCAGTAGTCCCGGGGGGGCCGGGTCCTACAATGAGCAGTTCTTC
>TRBV5-4|.|TRBJ2-5|.
CASSPEQGLQETQYF
TGTGCCAGCAGCCCTGAACAGGGCCTCCAAGAGACCCAGTACTTC
>TRBV29-1|.|TRBJ2-3|few
CSVARGPNTDTQYF
TGCAGCGTGGCCAGGGGACCCAACACAGATACGCAGTATTTT
>TRBV15|.|TRBJ1-1|.
CATSRDIQGEAFF
TGTGCCACCAGCAGAGATATCCAGGGGGAAGCTTTCTTT
>TRBV7-2|.|TRBJ2-2|.
CASSLARFAGELFF
TGTGCCAGCAGCTTAGCCAGGTTTGCCGGGGAGCTGTTTTTT
>TRBV6-4|.|TRBJ2-3|.
CASSDSPGTSTDTQYF
TGTGCCAGCAGTGACTCCCCCGGGACTAGCACAGATACGCAGTATTTT
>TRBV5-1|.|TRBJ2-3|.
CASSLGSQMDTQYF
TGCGCCAGCAGCTTGGGTTCCCAGATGGATACGCAGTATTTT
>TRBV29-1|.|TRBJ2-2|.
CSVDSPSGVNTGELFF
TGCAGCGTTGACTCCCCGTCAGGGGTGAACACCGGGGAGCTGTTTTTT
>TRBV9|.|TRBJ2-2|once
CASSVDFGGTGELFF
TGTGCCAGCAGCGTAGATTTTGGCGGAACCGGGGAGCTGTTTTTT
>TRBV5-6|.|TRBJ1-3|.
CASSLVGQGNTIYF
TGTGCCAGCAGCTTGGTCGGACAGGGAAACACCATATATTTT
>TRBV3-1/TRBV3-2|TRBD1|TRBJ1-1|.
CASSPTGGEAFF
TGTGCCAGCAGCCCAACAGGGGGGGAAGCTTTCTTT
>TRBV6-5|.|TRBJ1-2|.
CASSYSTGGGYTF
TGTGCCAGCAGTTACTCGACTGGCGGCGGCTACACCTTC
>TRBV6-5|.|TRBJ1-6|.
CASRGHYNSPLHF
TGTGCCAGCCGGGGACATTATAATTCACCCCTCCACTTT
>TRBV4-2|TRBD2|TRBJ2-7|.
CASSQDPRGRGGANEQYF
TGTGCCAGCAGCCAAGATCCGCGGGGGCGGGGGGGCGCCAACGAGCAGTACTTC
>TRBV7-2|TRBD2|TRBJ2-1|.
CASSSYSGGVTYNEQFF
TGTGCCAGCAGCTCCTATAGCGGGGGGGTCACCTACAATGAGCAGTTCTTC
>TRBV5-6|TRBD2|TRBJ2-3|.
CASSSTSGGARTDTQYF
TGTGCCAGCAGCTCCACTAGCGGGGGGGCACGGACAGATACGCAGTATTTT
>TRBV20-1|.|TRBJ2-7|.
CSASLGGYEQYF
TGCAGTGCTAGTTTAGGCGGCTACGAGCAGTACTTC
>TRBV28|TRBD1|TRBJ1-2|once
CASTPGQGYGYTF
TGTGCCAGCACCCCGGGACAGGGTTATGGCTACACCTTC
>TRBV2|.|TRBJ2-5|.
CASSLKPRETQYF
TGTGCCAGCAGTCTTAAGCCGCGAGAGACCCAGTACTTC